The 13 T cell receptor beta chains reported below all come from one sample, sequenced in a study of T-cell reconstitution after alpha-beta-depleted transplantation in children. A TCRbeta library incorporating unique molecular identifiers was prepared. TCRdb independently ran MiXCR on the PCR reads; one entry per CDR3 protein. Of about a million distinct CDR3 sequences in the sample, roughly 29% are singletons; the top ten hold over 25%. Sample: PBMCs, mostly from graft donor cells, taken 360 days after TCRalphabeta/CD19-depleted stem cell transplant. These receptors originate from a boy in the first two years of life who had a stem cell transplant for SCID, so the T cells may come from the graft donor.

This clonotype has just a few counts. The rearrangement uses TRBV29-1 and TRBJ2-7, with 7 bases fitting TRBD1. CDR1 SQVTM and CDR2 ANQGSEA come from the germline V gene. The V segment lost 4 bases and the J segment 2 bases; nucleotides outside the gene matches: 8. This CDR3 comprises 14 residues. The CDR3 loop is CSVVETGNPYEQYF. CDR3 nucleotide sequence: TGCAGCGTTGTGGAGACAGGGAACCCCTACGAGCAGTACTTC.

The rearrangement links TRBV12-3 or TRBV12-4 to TRBJ1-1; tentative D call: TRBD1 (5 bases). The CDR3 length is 13 residues. The V gene lost 4 bases and the J gene lost 3 bases, with 9 bases spanning the gap. The CDR3 DNA reads as TGTGCCAGCAGTTGGGGCCCCTACACTGAAGCTTTCTTT. Translated, it gives CASSWGPYTEAFF.

This clonotype was picked up a small number of times. The chain employs TRBV7-2 and TRBJ1-2; D remains ambiguous. Per the germline V gene, CDR1 is SGHTA and CDR2 is FQGNSA. CDR3 length: 14 residues. V was pared by 1 base and J by 3 bases, with 9 bases between. CDR3 in amino acids: CASSLVVTDYGYTF. The CDR3 DNA is TGTGCCAGCAGCTTAGTGGTGACCGACTATGGCTACACCTTC. The whole variable domain, remainder taken from reference TRBV7-2 and TRBJ1-2, is GAGVSQSPSNKVTEKGKDVELRCDPISGHTALYWYRQSLGQGLEFLIYFQGNSAPDKSGLPSDRFSAERTGGSVSTLTIQRTQQEDSAVYLCASSLVVTDYGYTFGSGTRLTVV.

The CDR3: CATSTGRTYYEQYF. CDR3 sequence (DNA): TGTGCCACCAGTACAGGGCGGACATACTACGAGCAGTACTTC. The rearrangement links TRBV15 to TRBJ2-7; D possibly corresponds to TRBD1 (6 bases). CDR3 size: 14 residues. Trimming removed 6 bases from V and 3 bases from J, with 15 bases in between. Per the germline V gene, CDR1 is LNHNV and CDR2 is YYDKDF (reference sequence).

This chain links TRBV6-1 with TRBJ1-1; TRBD1 matches at 9 bases. The length of the CDR3 is 14 residues. J lost 7 bases, V lost 5 bases, and 8 bases had no gene match. Per germline, CDR1 MNHNS and CDR2 SASEGT. CDR3 DNA sequence: TGTGCCAGCAGTCCCCGGGACAGGGAAGGTGAAGCTTTCTTT. Translated: CASSPRDREGEAFF.

This chain connects TRBV12-3 or TRBV12-4 to TRBJ2-1, with D perhaps being TRBD1 or TRBD2 (7 bases each). This CDR3 contains 15 residues. Trimming shortened V by 4 bases and J by 5 bases, and 15 bases separated the two germline ends. CDR3 bases: TGTGCCAGCAGTTCCCCAGGGGGGGGGAACAATGAGCAGTTCTTC. This codes for CASSSPGGGNNEQFF.

This chain uses TRBV28 with TRBJ2-1; tentative D call: TRBD1 (5 bases). V shed 7 bases and J shed 0 bases, with 13 bases lying between them. The V gene's germline CDR1 is MDHEN and CDR2 SYDVKM. This CDR3 contains 15 residues. CDR3 sequence reads: CASTRGRSSYNEQFF. CDR3 DNA: TGTGCCAGCACAAGGGGCCGGAGCTCCTACAATGAGCAGTTCTTC.

The chain is built from TRBV18 and TRBJ2-7; TRBD1 matches at 9 bases. The CDR3 length is 16 residues. Per germline, CDR1 KGHSH and CDR2 LQKENI. With 4 bases clipped from V and 3 bases from J, the junction kept 10 bases outside the gene matches. The CDR3 DNA sequence: TGTGCCAGCTCACGATATACCGGGACAGGGATCTACGAGCAGTACTTC. Its protein product is CASSRYTGTGIYEQYF.

In this sample, this clonotype turned up a few times. This rearrangement joins TRBV20-1 to TRBJ1-5; D might be TRBD1 (5 bases). The CDR3 sequence is 13 residues long. V lost 4 bases and J lost 5, with 12 bases in between. Germline values: CDR1 DFQATT, CDR2 SNEGSKA (reference sequence). Here the CDR3 DNA reads TGCAGTGCTACCAGGGAATGGGATCAGCCCCAGCATTTT. This encodes CSATREWDQPQHF.

The V gene is TRBV12-3 or TRBV12-4, the J gene TRBJ1-5; TRBD1 agrees at 8 bases. The J segment lost 4 bases and the V segment lost 2 bases, leaving 7 bases of the junction unmatched. CDR3 length equals 16 residues. This CDR3 reads CASSLRGGQANQPQHF. In nucleotides, the CDR3 is TGTGCCAGCAGTTTAAGGGGGGGACAGGCGAATCAGCCCCAGCATTTT.

The CDR3 spells CASSQALGAGANVLTF. Here the CDR3 DNA reads TGCGCCAGCAGCCAAGCTTTGGGGGCTGGGGCCAACGTCCTGACTTTC. The J gene is TRBJ2-6, the V gene TRBV4-1, with D perhaps given as TRBD1 or TRBD2 (5 bases each). The V and J ends lost 1 base and 2 bases respectively, with 9 bases between them. The germline gives CDR1 MGHRA, CDR2 YSYEKL. This CDR3 comprises 16 residues.

The chain joins TRBV4-1 to TRBJ1-1; 8 bases map to TRBD1. CDR3 length: 16 residues. The V gene end was trimmed by 2 bases and the J gene end by 2 bases; junction bases not matched to a gene: 7. Germline lookup yields CDR1 MGHRA and CDR2 YSYEKL. The CDR3: CASSQFQGASNTEAFF. The CDR3 region has the DNA TGCGCCAGCAGCCAATTTCAGGGGGCATCAAACACTGAAGCTTTCTTT.

The chain has TRBV28 and TRBJ2-3, with D perhaps TRBD1 or TRBD2 (6 bases each). The CDR3 is made up of 16 amino acids. Trimming stripped 6 bases from V and 5 bases from J, with 21 bases between. CDR1 is MDHEN, CDR2 SYDVKM, per germline. The CDR3 DNA reads TGTGCCAGCAGACAGCGGGTAGGGGGGAGGAGAGATACGCAGTATTTT. This codes for CASRQRVGGRRDTQYF.